This TCR beta chain emerged from a study of cytomegalovirus exposure and HLA in healthy donors. Study-wide background: Out of 350 to 400 genotyped donors, about 80% belonged to the Caucasian-associated ancestry cluster. Whole-study results and caveats: CMV serostatus was the sole immune exposure information available.

As to this clone: Antigen specificity is unknown.

13 Jbeta primers and 60 Vbeta primers were used for the PCR. Assay: immunoSEQ multiplex PCR; the TCRdb copy retains only in-frame clones and omits some. The table lists 100,000 to 150,000 clones, under 85% of them singletons. Germline V lookup: CDR1 SEHNR, CDR2 FQNEAQ (reference sequence). With 3 bases clipped from V and 6 bases from J, the junction kept 1 base outside the gene matches. The CDR3 covers 14 residues. V gene TRBV7-9 combines with J gene TRBJ2-3; 12 positions agree with TRBD1. The source of this sequence is a woman between 45 and 60 years old in good health and CMV-seropositive. Sequenced: PBMCs. CDR3 in amino acids: CASSFGTGGDTQYF. CDR3 DNA: TGTGCCAGCAGCTTCGGGACAGGGGGCGATACGCAGTATTTT.